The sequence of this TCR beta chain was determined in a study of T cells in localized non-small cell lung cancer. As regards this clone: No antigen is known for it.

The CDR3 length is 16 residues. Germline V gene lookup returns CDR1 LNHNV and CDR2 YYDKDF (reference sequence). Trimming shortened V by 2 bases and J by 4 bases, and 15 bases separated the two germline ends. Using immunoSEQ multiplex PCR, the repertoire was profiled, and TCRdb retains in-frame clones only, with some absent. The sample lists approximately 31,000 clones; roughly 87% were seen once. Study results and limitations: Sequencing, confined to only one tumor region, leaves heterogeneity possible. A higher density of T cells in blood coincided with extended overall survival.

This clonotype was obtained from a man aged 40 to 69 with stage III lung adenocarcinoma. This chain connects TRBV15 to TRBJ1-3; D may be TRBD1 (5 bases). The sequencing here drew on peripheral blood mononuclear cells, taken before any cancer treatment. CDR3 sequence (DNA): TGTGCCACCAGCAGACCCACCGGGGGAGAAGGAAACACCATATATTTT. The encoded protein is CATSRPTGGEGNTIYF.